These 31 T cell receptor beta chains were all obtained from the same sample, sequenced in a study of blood T cell repertoires in COVID-19. Sequencing was performed with immunoSEQ multiplex PCR; in TCRdb, only in-frame clones are kept and a portion is missing. The sample has 150,000 to 200,000 clones; 65% to 80% are singletons. Source material: PBMCs or T cells enriched from blood (not recorded which). The receptors come from a woman aged 50 to 60 with acute COVID-19.

This sequence joins TRBV3-1 (or the pseudogene TRBV3-2) and TRBJ1-5; weak D call: TRBD1 (5 bases). This CDR3 contains 15 residues. Germline V gives CDR1 LGHDT, CDR2 YNNKEL (reference sequence). V was clipped by 1 base and J by 4 bases, with 11 bases between them. Here the CDR3 DNA reads TGTGCCAGCAGCCAAGGGGACGGAGGGAATCAGCCCCAGCATTTT. The encoded protein is CASSQGDGGNQPQHF.

The J gene is TRBJ2-2, the V gene TRBV3-1 (or the pseudogene TRBV3-2); tentative D call: TRBD1 (6 bases). Germline V CDR1 and CDR2: LGHDT, YNNKEL (reference sequence). Trimming took 1 base from V and 4 from J, leaving 13 bases between them. This CDR3 region has 16 residues. The CDR3 coding sequence is TGTGCCAGCAGCCAAGGGGTACAGGGCGGCACCGGGGAGCTGTTTTTT. Residues: CASSQGVQGGTGELFF.

The V call is TRBV11-2, the J call TRBJ2-2; 7 bases are a match to TRBD2. The J segment lost 4 bases and the V segment lost 1 base, leaving 6 bases of the junction unmatched. The CDR3 totals 16 residues. Germline lookup yields CDR1 SGHAT and CDR2 FQNNGV. CDR3 loop: CASSLGGGRGTGELFF. The DNA of the CDR3 is TGTGCCAGCAGCTTAGGTGGGGGGAGGGGCACCGGGGAGCTGTTTTTT. Looking up the rest from reference TRBV11-2 and TRBJ2-2 gives the full variable domain: EAGVAQSPRYKIIEKRQSVAFWCNPISGHATLYWYQQILGQGPKLLIQFQNNGVVDDSQLPKDRFSAERLKGVDSTLKIQPAKLEDSAVYLCASSLGGGRGTGELFFGEGSRLTVL.

The chain employs TRBV3-1 (or the pseudogene TRBV3-2) and TRBJ1-3; 8 positions match TRBD1. The CDR3 contains 15 residues. CDR1 and CDR2 (germline): LGHDT, YNNKEL (reference sequence). V was pared by 4 bases and J by 2 bases, with 4 bases of the junction left unmatched. CDR3 DNA: TGTGCCAGCAGCCGAGGACAGGGTACTGGAAACACCATATATTTT. Translation gives CASSRGQGTGNTIYF.

The V and J genes are TRBV7-2 and TRBJ1-6; D gene ambiguous. Trimming stripped 5 bases from V and 0 bases from J, with 14 bases between. Per the germline V gene, CDR1 is SGHTA and CDR2 is FQGNSA. The CDR3 extends over 17 amino acids. CDR3 coding DNA: TGTGCCAGCAGCCCCTCCGGTGGGAGCTCCTATAATTCACCCCTCCACTTT. It encodes CASSPSGGSSYNSPLHF.

The rearrangement uses TRBV19 and TRBJ1-2, with D possibly TRBD1 on 6 matching bases. The CDR3 totals 16 residues. The V gene's germline CDR1 is LNHDA and CDR2 SQIVND (reference sequence). V lost 1 base and J 0 bases, leaving 12 bases between the germline ends. CDR3 protein: CASSIGRDTSNYGYTF. CDR3 bases: TGTGCCAGTAGTATAGGACGGGACACCTCTAACTATGGCTACACCTTC.

This clone came up once. This chain joins TRBV14 and TRBJ2-7, with a tentative D call TRBD1 (5 bases). Germline assignment: CDR1 SGHDN and CDR2 FVKESK. This CDR3 contains 12 residues. Trimming took off 5 bases at V and 5 bases at J, with 10 bases between the two ends. DNA of the CDR3: TGTGCCAGCAGCGGGGCAGGGAACGAGCAGTACGTC. This codes for CASSGAGNEQYV.

CDR3: CASSQDPGLDYGYTF. CDR3 DNA: TGCGCCAGCAGCCAAGATCCCGGGTTGGACTATGGCTACACCTTC. This sequence joins TRBV4-1 and TRBJ1-2; D uncertain. The CDR3 spans 15 residues. CDR1 is MGHRA and CDR2 is YSYEKL in the germline V gene. Trimming took off 0 bases at V and 3 bases at J, with 11 bases between the two ends.

This clone was counted between two and nine times. The chain joins TRBV4-3 to TRBJ1-3, with unresolved D. CDR3 size: 16 residues. Trimming took 5 bases from V and 0 from J, leaving 14 bases between them. Germline V gene sequence: CDR1 LGHNA, CDR2 YSLEER. The CDR3 is CASSNNPQSSGNTIYF. In DNA, the CDR3 is TGCGCCAGCAGCAATAACCCACAGAGCTCTGGAAACACCATATATTTT.

This rearrangement joins TRBV5-1 to TRBJ2-5; TRBD2 matches 7 bases. Trimming took 4 bases from V and 4 from J; bases not matched to a gene: 7. CDR3 size: 14 residues. Germline-derived CDR1 and CDR2 are SGHRS and YFSETQ. The CDR3 protein is CASSQGLVRETQYF. The DNA of the CDR3 is TGCGCCAGCAGCCAAGGACTAGTCCGAGAGACCCAGTACTTC.

The J gene is TRBJ1-2, the V gene TRBV19; D gene uncertain. The CDR3 length is 15 residues. Germline CDR1 LNHDA, CDR2 SQIVND (reference sequence). The ends were cut back, 8 bases at V and 9 bases at J, with 25 bases in the middle. This chain's CDR3 is CASLHPGSSTASYTF. CDR3 nucleotides: TGTGCCAGTCTCCATCCCGGGTCTTCGACCGCCAGCTACACCTTC.

The V gene is TRBV7-8, the J gene TRBJ2-5; TRBD1 might be the D (5 bases). This CDR3 has 14 residues. CDR1 and CDR2 (germline): SGHVS, FQNEAQ. The DNA of the CDR3 is TGTGCAGTGGGCAGGGAAGGCCTCCAAGAGACCCAGTACTTC. Protein product: CAVGREGLQETQYF.

The J gene is TRBJ2-1, the V gene TRBV21-1; TRBD2, the table's D call, lacks a check against the DNA. TRBV21-1 is a known pseudogene. The CDR3 runs 16 residues. CDR3 in amino acids: CASSKPGNVPYNEQFF. CDR3 coding DNA: TGTGCCAGCAGCAAACCGGGGAACGTCCCCTACAATGAGCAGTTCTTC.

The V gene is TRBV4-2, the J gene TRBJ1-5; D possibly corresponds to TRBD1 (5 bases). The V and J ends lost 1 base and 7 bases respectively, with 11 bases between them. The CDR3 runs 14 residues. Germline values: CDR1 LGHNA, CDR2 YNFKEQ. In nucleotides, the CDR3 is TGTGCCAGCAGCCAAGGGGGCAGCCACCAGCCCCAGCATTTT. Its protein is CASSQGGSHQPQHF.

With respect to this clone: The identical CDR3 is also encoded by other nucleotide sequences in the sample. The V gene is TRBV7-9, the J gene TRBJ2-3, with 14 bases identical to TRBD2. The junction had 5 bases not matched to a gene; V was cut back by 5 bases and J by 1 base. The CDR3 length is 17 residues. The germline V gene encodes CDR1 SEHNR and CDR2 FQNEAQ (reference sequence). CDR3 in amino acids: CASSPGLAGARTDTQYF. The CDR3 DNA reads as TGTGCCAGCAGCCCGGGACTAGCGGGGGCACGCACAGATACGCAGTATTTT.

The rearrangement uses TRBV5-6 and TRBJ1-1; TRBD1 might be the D (5 bases). The CDR3 has 17 residues. CDR1 is SGHDT and CDR2 is YYEEEE in the germline V gene. V was trimmed by 4 bases and J by 0 bases, leaving 19 bases between them. In DNA, the CDR3 is TGTGCCAGCAGCCCCATCGGGAGGGGCCTCATGAACACTGAAGCTTTCTTT. Its protein is CASSPIGRGLMNTEAFF.

This clone was detected a few times. Other nucleotide sequences in the sample specify the same CDR3. The rearrangement uses TRBV4-1 and TRBJ1-2, with 9 bases matching TRBD1. This CDR3 is 14 amino acids long. V lost 2 bases and J lost 3; bases outside the gene matches: 1. Germline CDR1 is MGHRA and CDR2 is YSYEKL. The CDR3 protein is CASSQRQGDYGYTF. Here the CDR3 DNA reads TGCGCCAGCAGCCAAAGACAGGGGGACTATGGCTACACCTTC.

The chain is built from TRBV5-1 and TRBJ2-2, with D perhaps matching TRBD1 (6 bases). The CDR3 consists of 15 residues. Trimming left V 4 bases short and J 2 bases short, with 12 bases between. Germline CDR1 reads SGHRS; CDR2 reads YFSETQ. Written as DNA, the CDR3 is TGCGCCAGCAGCCGGGCAGGGGATAACACCGGGGAGCTGTTTTTT. It encodes CASSRAGDNTGELFF.

This clone was observed once. V is TRBV2 and J is TRBJ2-5; D may be TRBD1 (6 bases). The CDR3 consists of 14 residues. Germline V lookup: CDR1 SNHLY, CDR2 FYNNEI. V was pared by 5 bases and J by 0 bases, with 10 bases between. The CDR3, as DNA: TGTGCCAGCAGTTTGAGACAGGACCAAGAGACCCAGTACTTC. Translating it yields CASSLRQDQETQYF. Looking up the rest from reference TRBV2 and TRBJ2-5 gives the full variable domain: EPEVTQTPSHQVTQMGQEVILRCVPISNHLYFYWYRQILGQKVEFLVSFYNNEISEKSEIFDDQFSVERPDGSNFTLKIRSTKLEDSAMYFCASSLRQDQETQYFGPGTRLLVL.

The chain employs TRBV24-1 and TRBJ1-4; TRBD1 matches 7 bases. Germline loops: CDR1 KGHDR, CDR2 SFDVKD. V lost 2 bases to trimming and J lost 3 bases; unmatched junction nucleotides: 5. This CDR3 has 16 amino acids. This chain's CDR3 is CATSDSGQAPNEKLFF. CDR3 sequence (DNA): TGTGCCACCAGTGATTCCGGACAGGCACCTAATGAAAAACTGTTTTTT.

V is TRBV6-6 and J is TRBJ2-7; 9 bases are a match to TRBD1. Germline CDR1 reads MNHNY; CDR2 reads SVGAGI (reference sequence). The V and J ends lost 5 bases and 4 bases, in that order; junction bases with no gene match: 6. The CDR3 totals 14 residues. The CDR3 loop reads CASSRRTGEYEQYV. The CDR3 region has the DNA TGTGCCAGCAGTCGTCGGACAGGGGAGTACGAGCAGTACGTC.

This chain joins TRBV7-6 and TRBJ2-3, with D maybe TRBD1 (6 bases). The CDR3 covers 12 residues. Trimming took 5 bases from V and 10 from J, leaving 13 bases between them. The germline V gene has CDR1 SGHVS and CDR2 FNYEAQ. CDR3 region: CASSGTQGPQYF. Written as DNA, the CDR3 is TGTGCCAGCAGCGGAACACAGGGACCGCAGTATTTT.

This clone turned up a few times. This chain links TRBV19 with TRBJ1-1, with D unclear. Trimming shortened V by 8 bases and J by 0 bases, and 4 bases separated the two germline ends. This CDR3 contains 11 residues. CDR1 and CDR2 from the germline V gene are LNHDA and SQIVND (reference sequence). The CDR3 loop reads CASEMNTEAFF. DNA of the CDR3: TGTGCCAGTGAGATGAACACTGAAGCTTTCTTT.

V and J are TRBV5-1 and TRBJ1-1, with TRBD1 matching over 7 bases. J was trimmed by 4 bases and V by 4 bases; bases with no gene match: 7. The germline gives CDR1 SGHRS, CDR2 YFSETQ. There are 14 residues in the CDR3. Written as DNA, the CDR3 is TGCGCCAGCAGCCCACAGGGGCAGGGCACTGAAGCTTTCTTT. As protein: CASSPQGQGTEAFF. The whole variable domain, filled in from reference TRBV5-1 and TRBJ1-1, reads KAGVTQTPRYLIKTRGQQVTLSCSPISGHRSVSWYQQTPGQGLQFLFEYFSETQRNKGNFPGRFSGRQFSNSRSEMNVSTLELGDSALYLCASSPQGQGTEAFFGQGTRLTVV.

The chain recombines TRBV6-5 with TRBJ1-1; TRBD1 matches at 7 bases. CDR1 is MNHEY, CDR2 SVGAGI, per germline. This CDR3 is 14 amino acids long. V was pared by 4 bases and J by 6 bases, with 8 bases of the junction left unmatched. CDR3 DNA sequence: TGTGCCAGCAGTTTACGGAACGGACAGGCTGAAGCTTTCTTT. Translating gives CASSLRNGQAEAFF.

The gene calls are TRBV28 and TRBJ1-4; TRBD1 matches at 7 bases. V gave up 5 bases and J gave up 7 bases; unmatched junction bases: 7. Germline assignment: CDR1 MDHEN and CDR2 SYDVKM. The CDR3 has 14 residues. CDR3 region: CASSTRGLLEKLFF. The CDR3 coding sequence is TGTGCCAGCAGTACTAGGGGGCTACTTGAAAAACTGTTTTTT.

As DNA, the CDR3 is TGTGCCAGCAGTCCCGCCGACTACTATGGCTACACCTTC. It is translated as CASSPADYYGYTF. This chain joins TRBV6-2 or TRBV6-3 and TRBJ1-2; D remains ambiguous. Germline CDR1 is MNHEY and CDR2 is SVGEGT. Between the trimmed V and J ends, which lost 5 bases and 3 bases, there was a span of 10 bases. The CDR3 extends over 13 amino acids.

This rearrangement joins TRBV24-1 to TRBJ2-3, with TRBD2 identical over 10 bases. The CDR3 loop spans 17 amino acids. CDR1 KGHDR and CDR2 SFDVKD come from the germline V gene. The ends lost 4 bases at V and 3 bases at J; junction bases unmatched: 9. This chain's CDR3 is CATSDPIAGGQTDTQYF. For the CDR3, the DNA is TGTGCCACCAGTGACCCTATAGCGGGGGGTCAAACAGATACGCAGTATTTT.

The V call is TRBV4-3, the J call TRBJ1-5; D ambiguous. Trimming cost V 0 bases and J 3 bases, with 12 bases left between them. Germline loops: CDR1 LGHNA, CDR2 YSLEER. The CDR3 covers 16 residues. The CDR3 DNA sequence: TGCGCCAGCAGCCAAGACAACGGAGCCCTCAATCAGCCCCAGCATTTT. Translation: CASSQDNGALNQPQHF.

This chain connects TRBV5-4 to TRBJ2-3; 8 nucleotides align to TRBD1. This CDR3 comprises 15 residues. The ends lost 5 bases at V and 6 bases at J; junction bases unmatched: 11. Germline-derived CDR1 and CDR2 are SGHNT and YYREEE (reference sequence). CDR3 in DNA: TGTGCCAGCAGGAGGACAGGGAGTAGTTTGGATACGCAGTATTTT. It yields the protein CASRRTGSSLDTQYF.

The chain combines TRBV5-6 with TRBJ2-2; D gene unclear. The CDR3 consists of 14 residues. Germline V gene data show CDR1 as SGHDT and CDR2 as YYEEEE. V lost 0 bases and J lost 1, with 4 bases in between. In DNA, the CDR3 is TGTGCCAGCAGCTTGGGTCGGAACACCGGGGAGCTGTTTTTT. Its translation: CASSLGRNTGELFF.